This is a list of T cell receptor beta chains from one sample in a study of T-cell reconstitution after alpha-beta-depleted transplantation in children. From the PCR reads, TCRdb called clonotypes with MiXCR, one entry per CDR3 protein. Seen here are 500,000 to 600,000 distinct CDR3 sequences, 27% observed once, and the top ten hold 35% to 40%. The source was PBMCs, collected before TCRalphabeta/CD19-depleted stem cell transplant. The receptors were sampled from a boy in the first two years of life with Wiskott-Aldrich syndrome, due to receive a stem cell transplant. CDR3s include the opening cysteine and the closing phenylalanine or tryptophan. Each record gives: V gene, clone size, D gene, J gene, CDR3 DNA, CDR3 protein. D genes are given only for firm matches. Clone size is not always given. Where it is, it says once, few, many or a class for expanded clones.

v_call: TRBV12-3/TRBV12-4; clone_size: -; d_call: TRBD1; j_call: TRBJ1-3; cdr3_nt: TGTGCCAGCAGGTCGACAGGGGGCCGAAACACCATATATTTT; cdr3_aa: CASRSTGGRNTIYF
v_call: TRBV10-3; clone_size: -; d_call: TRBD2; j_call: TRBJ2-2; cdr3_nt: TGTGCCATCAGTGAGAAGCGGGAGGCCACCGGGGAGCTGTTTTTT; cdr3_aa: CAISEKREATGELFF
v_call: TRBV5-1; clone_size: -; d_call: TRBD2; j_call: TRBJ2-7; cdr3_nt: TGCGCCAGCAGCTTGGATCCAGCGGGAGGATCCGAGCAGTACTTC; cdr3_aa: CASSLDPAGGSEQYF
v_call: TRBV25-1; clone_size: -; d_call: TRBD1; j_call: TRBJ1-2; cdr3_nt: TGTGCCAGCAGTGATGGACAGGCCCTCTATGGCTACACCTTC; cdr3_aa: CASSDGQALYGYTF
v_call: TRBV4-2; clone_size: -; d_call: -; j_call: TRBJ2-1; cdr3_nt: TGTGCCAGCAGCCAAGTGGCCCGGCTAACCTCCTACAATGAGCAGTTCTTC; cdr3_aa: CASSQVARLTSYNEQFF
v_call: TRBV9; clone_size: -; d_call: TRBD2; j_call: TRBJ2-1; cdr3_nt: TGTGCCAGCAGCGTTGGAGGAGCGGGGACTCACAATGAGCAGTTCTTC; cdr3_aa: CASSVGGAGTHNEQFF
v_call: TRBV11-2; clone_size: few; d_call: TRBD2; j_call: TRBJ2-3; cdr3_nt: TGTGCCAGCAGCTCCAATAGAGGGGATAGCGGGAGCGCAGATACGCAGTATTTT; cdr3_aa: CASSSNRGDSGSADTQYF
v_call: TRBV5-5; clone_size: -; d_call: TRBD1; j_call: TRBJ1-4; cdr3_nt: TGTGCCAGCAGCGACGACAGGGTTTTCGAAAAACTGTTTTTT; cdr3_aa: CASSDDRVFEKLFF
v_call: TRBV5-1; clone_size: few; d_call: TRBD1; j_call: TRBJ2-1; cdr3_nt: TGCGCCAGCAGCTTGGATGGACAGGGCTTCAATGAGCAGTTCTTC; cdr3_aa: CASSLDGQGFNEQFF
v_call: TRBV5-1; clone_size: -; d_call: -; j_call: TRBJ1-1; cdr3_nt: TGCGCCAGCAGCTTCAAGAAGGGGACTGAAGCTTTCTTT; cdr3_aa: CASSFKKGTEAFF
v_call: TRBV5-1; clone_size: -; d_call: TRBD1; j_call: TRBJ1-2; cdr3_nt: TGCGCCAGCAGCCGGGGACAGGGATCTGGCTACACCTTC; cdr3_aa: CASSRGQGSGYTF
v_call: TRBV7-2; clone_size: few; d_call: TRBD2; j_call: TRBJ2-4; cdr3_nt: TGTGCCAGCAGCACCCGAGGGAGCGGGAGGGCTCAAAACATTCAGTACTTC; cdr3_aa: CASSTRGSGRAQNIQYF